This entry lists 27 T cell receptor beta chains sequenced from one sample in a study of T cells of healthy individuals. TCRdb used MiXCR to reprocess the 5' RACE reads, holding one entry per CDR3 protein. Among nearly 100,000 distinct CDR3 sequences listed, approximately 16% were seen once. Receptor source: a human donor in good health.

This clonotype occurred many times. The gene calls are TRBV20-1 and TRBJ2-7, with D perhaps matching TRBD2 (7 bases). V gave up 0 bases and J gave up 0 bases, with 15 bases separating them. Germline CDR1 is DFQATT and CDR2 is SNEGSKA (reference sequence). The CDR3 totals 16 residues. The CDR3 is CSARDPGGLGSYEQYF. The CDR3, as DNA: TGCAGTGCTAGAGATCCCGGGGGGCTGGGCTCCTACGAGCAGTACTTC.

This chain joins TRBV10-3 and TRBJ1-4; 7 bases map to TRBD1. CDR1 and CDR2 from the germline V gene are ENHRY and SYGVKD. V shed 2 bases and J 8 bases; nucleotides not matched to a gene: 8. The CDR3 covers 15 residues. CDR3 coding DNA: TGTGCCATCAGTGAGCTACAGGGGATGGGAGAAAAACTGTTTTTT. Its translation is CAISELQGMGEKLFF.

CDR3 DNA: TGTGCCAGCAGCGCGACAGGGAAGCAAGAGACCCAGTACTTC. Protein sequence: CASSATGKQETQYF. The chain recombines TRBV5-4 with TRBJ2-5, with 7 bases that match TRBD1. The trim removed 4 bases at V and 2 bases at J, leaving 5 bases unmatched. Germline V gives CDR1 SGHNT, CDR2 YYREEE (reference sequence). This CDR3 region has 14 residues. The full variable domain, completed using reference TRBV5-4 and TRBJ2-5, is ETGVTQSPTHLIKTRGQQVTLRCSSQSGHNTVSWYQQALGQGPQFIFQYYREEENGRGNFPPRFSGLQFPNYSSELNVNALELDDSALYLCASSATGKQETQYFGPGTRLLVL.

This clonotype appeared a few times. The chain uses TRBV28 and TRBJ1-2, with D maybe TRBD1 (5 bases). V lost 6 bases to trimming and J lost 4 bases, with 12 bases between them. CDR1 and CDR2 (germline): MDHEN, SYDVKM. The CDR3 totals 13 residues. This CDR3 reads CASSKRDPYGYTF. In nucleotides, the CDR3 is TGTGCCAGCAGCAAACGGGACCCCTATGGCTACACCTTC.

The chain employs TRBV21-1 and TRBJ1-2; the table gives TRBD1 as D, unverified against the DNA. TRBV21-1 is an annotated pseudogene. The CDR3 runs 12 residues. For the CDR3, the DNA is TGTGCCAGCAGCAAAGATCAGGGGTTGAACACCTTC. Protein product: CASSKDQGLNTF.

This clonotype was detected many times. The chain has TRBV12-3 or TRBV12-4 and TRBJ2-3, with D possibly TRBD2 on 5 matching bases. The germline V and J ends were trimmed by 5 bases and 5 bases, with 5 bases remaining between them. The CDR3 covers 11 residues. The DNA for the CDR3 is TGTGCCAGCAGTGGACTAGATACGCAGTATTTT. Protein: CASSGLDTQYF.

CDR3 sequence reads: CASSLWGGNTEAFF. The CDR3 DNA follows: TGTGCCAGCAGCCTGTGGGGGGGTAACACTGAAGCTTTCTTT. This chain connects TRBV6-9 to TRBJ1-1, with D possibly TRBD1 on 5 matching bases. In germline, CDR1 is MNHGY, CDR2 SVAAGI. Trimming removed 6 bases from V and 2 bases from J, with 13 bases in between. This CDR3 contains 14 residues.

The rearrangement joins TRBV7-9 to TRBJ1-1; 7 bases agree with TRBD1. Trimming cost V 10 bases and J 0 bases; bases outside gene matches: 11. The germline V gene has CDR1 SEHNR and CDR2 FQNEAQ (reference sequence). There are 15 residues in the CDR3. CDR3 sequence: CATRPTGTLNTEAFF. DNA of the CDR3: TGTGCCACCAGACCGACAGGGACCCTGAACACTGAAGCTTTCTTT.

As to this clonotype: The CDR3 carries no conserved terminal phenylalanine or tryptophan, so it likely arises from a read error. V usage is TRBV20-1 and J usage is TRBJ1-5; D gene ambiguous. Germline CDR1 is DFQATT and CDR2 is SNEGSKA (reference sequence). The CDR3 length is 13 residues. V was clipped by 1 base and J by 6 bases, with 10 bases between them. CDR3 bases: TGCAGTGCTAGAGTAAGTGAGAGTCAGCCCCAGCATTTA. Its translation: CSARVSESQPQHL.

There are a few counts of this clonotype. This rearrangement joins TRBV4-2 to TRBJ2-1, with 13 positions matching TRBD2. The germline V gene encodes CDR1 LGHNA and CDR2 YNFKEQ. The V gene end was trimmed by 3 bases and the J gene end by 6 bases; junction bases not matched to a gene: 5. CDR3 size: 16 residues. The CDR3 DNA is TGTGCCAGCAGCCAGCGACTAGCGGGGGGTTTCAATGAGCAGTTCTTC. This codes for CASSQRLAGGFNEQFF.

There are many counts of this clonotype. V and J are TRBV7-2 and TRBJ2-2; 8 positions agree with TRBD1. Germline assignment: CDR1 SGHTA and CDR2 FQGNSA. V lost 4 bases to trimming and J lost 5 bases; unmatched junction nucleotides: 6. This CDR3 has 15 residues. The CDR3 sequence is CASSSRTGLTGELFF. CDR3 in DNA: TGTGCCAGCAGCTCTAGGACAGGGCTGACCGGGGAGCTGTTTTTT. The full variable domain, with the rest looked up from reference TRBV7-2 and TRBJ2-2, is GAGVSQSPSNKVTEKGKDVELRCDPISGHTALYWYRQSLGQGLEFLIYFQGNSAPDKSGLPSDRFSAERTGGSVSTLTIQRTQQEDSAVYLCASSSRTGLTGELFFGEGSRLTVL.

For the CDR3, the DNA is TGTGCCAGCATCCCCTCGGGAGCACAGGGGAGTGCTTTCTTT. It yields the protein CASIPSGAQGSAFF. The chain combines TRBV7-8 with TRBJ1-1, with 7 bases that match TRBD1. The CDR3 is made up of 14 amino acids. The junction had 16 bases not matched to a gene; V was cut back by 7 bases and J by 11 bases. Germline V CDR1 and CDR2: SGHVS, FQNEAQ.

At least ten counts were recorded for this clonotype. V and J are TRBV6-2 or TRBV6-3 and TRBJ1-2; D is undetermined. Trimming pared 1 base from V and 3 bases from J, leaving 3 bases between. The CDR3 runs to 12 residues. Germline V gene sequence: CDR1 MNHEY, CDR2 SVGEGT. CDR3 nucleotides: TGTGCCAGCAGTTACTGGGACTATGGCTACACCTTC. It yields the protein CASSYWDYGYTF.

This clonotype came up a few times. CDR3 nucleotide sequence: TGTGCCAGCAGCCCGACCCATACGGCACATGGCGAGCAGTACTTC. As protein: CASSPTHTAHGEQYF. The genes are TRBV3-1 and TRBJ2-7, with no clear D. CDR1 and CDR2 from the germline V gene are LGHDT and YNNKEL (reference sequence). The CDR3 is made up of 15 amino acids. The V end was cut by 4 bases, the J end by 6 bases, with 19 bases between.

The V and J genes are TRBV6-5 and TRBJ2-7; 10 bases fit TRBD2. The CDR3 is 14 residues long. V lost 5 bases and J lost 4; bases outside the gene matches: 5. Germline V gene data show CDR1 as MNHEY and CDR2 as SVGAGI. In DNA, the CDR3 is TGTGCCAGCAGTACCCTAGCGGGAGAGTACGAGCAGTACTTC. Its translation: CASSTLAGEYEQYF.

The J gene is TRBJ2-3, the V gene TRBV6-5; no clear D gene. This CDR3 is 14 amino acids long. V lost 4 bases, J lost 0 bases, and 8 bases lay in between. CDR1 MNHEY and CDR2 SVGAGI come from the germline V gene. CDR3 region: CASSSPLSTDTQYF. DNA of the CDR3: TGTGCCAGCAGTTCCCCCCTCAGCACAGATACGCAGTATTTT.

The CDR3 protein is CASSNPHVRAANYGYTF. The CDR3 DNA sequence: TGCGCCAGCAGCAATCCGCATGTCAGAGCGGCTAACTATGGCTACACCTTC. The V and J genes are TRBV4-1 and TRBJ1-2; D ambiguous. CDR3 length: 17 residues. Deletions cut 5 bases from V and 0 bases from J, with 19 bases between. In germline, CDR1 is MGHRA, CDR2 YSYEKL.

This clonotype was observed a handful of times. The chain carries TRBV5-1 and TRBJ1-1, with D unclear. Trimming removed 0 bases at V and 0 bases at J, with 15 bases between. CDR1 is SGHRS, CDR2 YFSETQ, per germline. The CDR3 spans 17 residues. In DNA form, the CDR3 reads TGCGCCAGCAGCTTGGGTAGGCGGAGTATCATGAACACTGAAGCTTTCTTT. Translation gives CASSLGRRSIMNTEAFF.

The V and J genes are TRBV28 and TRBJ2-7; possibly TRBD1 for D (6 bases). V lost 5 bases and J lost 9, with 11 bases in between. Per the germline V gene, CDR1 is MDHEN and CDR2 is SYDVKM. This CDR3 region has 11 residues. DNA for the CDR3: TGTGCCAGCAGTCACAGGGCTGGGCAGTACTTC. Protein product: CASSHRAGQYF.

This clonotype was seen at least ten times. This chain joins TRBV7-9 and TRBJ2-3; TRBD1 matches at 10 bases. V was pared by 4 bases and J by 4 bases, with 5 bases of the junction left unmatched. The length of the CDR3 is 15 residues. The germline V gene has CDR1 SEHNR and CDR2 FQNEAQ (reference sequence). The CDR3 coding sequence is TGTGCCAGCAGCTCTAGACAGGGGGCCGCAGATACGCAGTATTTT. Its protein product is CASSSRQGAADTQYF.

This clonotype was found many times. The rearrangement joins TRBV4-2 to TRBJ1-1; D is unclear. Germline V gene lookup returns CDR1 LGHNA and CDR2 YNFKEQ. The CDR3 length is 14 residues. Trimming removed 8 bases at V and 1 base at J, with 14 bases between. The DNA of the CDR3 is TGTGCCAGCCAGGACGGCTATTGGAACACTGAAGCTTTCTTT. As protein: CASQDGYWNTEAFF.

This chain uses TRBV24-1 with TRBJ2-5; D remains unclear. Germline-derived CDR1 and CDR2 are KGHDR and SFDVKD. V was clipped by 4 bases and J by 4 bases, with 3 bases between them. This CDR3 contains 11 residues. The CDR3: CATSDGETQYF. CDR3 DNA sequence: TGTGCCACCAGTGACGGAGAGACCCAGTACTTC.

This clonotype was counted only a few times. The chain joins TRBV7-2 to TRBJ2-3; TRBD1 or TRBD2 may be the D gene (7 bases each). Germline lookup yields CDR1 SGHTA and CDR2 FQGNSA. Trimming took 5 bases from V and 3 from J, leaving 18 bases between them. The CDR3 covers 16 residues. The CDR3 sequence: CASSTGAGAGTDTQYF. The CDR3 DNA is TGTGCCAGCAGCACAGGGGCGGGAGCGGGGACAGATACGCAGTATTTT.

This clonotype was counted only a few times. V usage is TRBV4-2 and J usage is TRBJ2-3; D is unresolved. The V end lost 1 base, the J end lost 6 bases, and 5 bases lay between the germline ends. Germline V gives CDR1 LGHNA, CDR2 YNFKEQ. The CDR3 has 12 residues. This chain's CDR3 is CASSQGDDTQYF. The CDR3, as DNA: TGTGCCAGCAGCCAAGGTGACGATACGCAGTATTTT.

V usage is TRBV13 and J usage is TRBJ2-3; D not resolved. Germline-derived CDR1 and CDR2 are PRHDT and FYEKMQ (reference sequence). The CDR3 extends over 14 amino acids. The V end was cut by 1 base, the J end by 5 bases, with 10 bases between. The DNA for the CDR3 is TGTGCCAGCAGCTTAGATTCTAGAGGAGATACGCAGTATTTT. Its protein is CASSLDSRGDTQYF. The variable domain in full, completed from reference TRBV13 and TRBJ2-3, reads AAGVIQSPRHLIKEKRETATLKCYPIPRHDTVYWYQQGPGQDPQFLISFYEKMQSDKGSIPDRFSAQQFSDYHSELNMSSLELGDSALYFCASSLDSRGDTQYFGPGTRLTVL.

The chain recombines TRBV28 with TRBJ1-2; no firm D call. Germline assignment: CDR1 MDHEN and CDR2 SYDVKM. This CDR3 contains 13 residues. Trimming left V 4 bases short and J 4 bases short, with 10 bases between. The CDR3 spells CASSSVDRYGYTF. In DNA, the CDR3 is TGTGCCAGCAGTTCCGTCGACCGCTATGGCTACACCTTC.

The V and J genes are TRBV6-5 and TRBJ2-7; TRBD1 matches 8 bases. V gave up 2 bases and J gave up 3 bases; unmatched junction bases: 6. This CDR3 is 15 amino acids long. The V gene's germline CDR1 is MNHEY and CDR2 SVGAGI. Here the CDR3 DNA reads TGTGCCAGCAGTTACGCACCGGGACAGGTCTACGAGCAGTACTTC. Its translation: CASSYAPGQVYEQYF.